The present TCR beta chain was sequenced within a study of regulatory T cells in long-lasting Graves disease. Broader study findings: Preferential use of TRBV28, TRBJ1-2 and TRBJ2-5 was seen in persistent disease.

According to the study, TCR beta libraries were built with iRepertoire HTBI primers and CDR3-region Arm-PCR. TCRdb passed the multiplex PCR reads through MiXCR, listing each CDR3 protein once. This sample has approximately 290,000 distinct CDR3 sequences, with around a fifth found just once. This clonotype was counted at least ten times. Its antigen is not known. As for time point: persistent/refractory GD, antithyroid drugs over 5 years with positive TRAb. The TCR library was prepared using RNA isolated from PBMCs. Per germline, CDR1 SGHAT and CDR2 FQNNGV. The CDR3 extends over 14 amino acids. Trimming at V came to 3 bases and at J to 2 bases, leaving 2 bases not matched to a gene.

The receptor comes from a female donor with Graves disease. Specimen: peripheral blood mononuclear cells (PBMCs), collected when the disease was refractory, from a patient treated with antithyroid drugs. The chain combines TRBV11-2 with TRBJ2-5, with 8 nucleotides matching TRBD2. The CDR3 reads CASSFGREQETQYF. As DNA, the CDR3 is TGTGCCAGCAGCTTCGGGAGGGAACAAGAGACCCAGTACTTC.